This T cell receptor (beta chain) derives from a study of T cells in women clearing cervical HPV infection. Study-wide context: Blood came at first lesion visit for cases, post-clearance for controls.

Data came from immunoSEQ multiplex PCR; TCRdb stores just in-frame clones and leaves some out. This sample's clone table lists about 48,000 clones. There are 15 residues in the CDR3. The germline V gene has CDR1 ENHRY and CDR2 SYGVKD. V shed 0 bases and J shed 3 bases, with 10 bases lying between them. With regard to this clone: The read ends 3 residues before the CDR3 terminus; that terminus is restored from the germline J gene.

All participants had a single incident cervical HPV16 infection, and prevalent HPV16 infections were excluded. This receptor was obtained from a woman between 18 and 70 years old with a cervical HPV16 infection that either progressed to CIN3+ or cleared (not recorded which). The chain links TRBV10-3 to TRBJ2-3; D gene uncertain. The sequenced sample was blood buffy coat. CDR3 in amino acids: CAISESKGWTDTQYF. Partial CDR3 DNA: TGTGCCATCAGTGAGTCGAAGGGTTGGACAGATACG.